The 8 T cell receptor beta chains reported below all come from one sample, sequenced in a study of cytomegalovirus exposure and HLA in healthy donors (dated by TCRdb to between 2016 and 2019). The library was produced with the immunoSEQ multiplex PCR assay. The multiplex PCR relied on a mix of 60 forward primers for TCR Vbeta segments and 13 reverse primers for TCR Jbeta segments. TCRdb provides this immuneACCESS table in a form limited to in-frame rearrangements. Some clones are lacking; in checked studies, under half of them reflect an unresolved V gene, and why the rest are absent is not known. This sample is represented by roughly 190,000 clones; just over 75% of them were singletons. The ten top clones hold more than 2% of the sample. Input material: PBMCs. These receptors were collected from a woman under 40 in good health and CMV-seropositive.

This clone was observed once. The chain joins TRBV5-1 to TRBJ2-2; 8 positions match TRBD1. Trimming cost V 4 bases and J 4 bases; bases outside gene matches: 9. The CDR3 consists of 16 residues. In germline, CDR1 is SGHRS, CDR2 YFSETQ. The CDR3 DNA reads as TGCGCCAGCAGCCCGGGGACAGGATTAAGCACCGGGGAGCTGTTTTTT. Translating it yields CASSPGTGLSTGELFF.

The gene calls are TRBV27 and TRBJ1-5, with 8 bases that match TRBD1. The CDR3 spans 17 residues. In germline, CDR1 is MNHEY, CDR2 SMNVEV (reference sequence). Trimming removed 1 base from V and 3 bases from J; junction bases left unmatched: 8. The CDR3 is CASSLLYRDRNNQPQHF. CDR3 coding DNA: TGTGCCAGCAGTTTATTATACCGGGACAGGAACAATCAGCCCCAGCATTTT.

The V and J genes are TRBV5-1 and TRBJ2-3; 10 nucleotides match TRBD2. V lost 0 bases, J lost 3 bases, and 4 bases stayed unmatched. Germline V gives CDR1 SGHRS, CDR2 YFSETQ. The CDR3 sequence is 16 residues long. The CDR3 DNA follows: TGCGCCAGCAGCTTGGGCGGACTAGCGGCTACAGATACGCAGTATTTT. Its translation: CASSLGGLAATDTQYF.

The chain combines TRBV2 with TRBJ1-5; TRBD1 is a possible D gene (6 bases). CDR3 length: 17 amino acids. In germline, CDR1 is SNHLY, CDR2 FYNNEI. The V and J ends lost 6 bases and 3 bases respectively, with 21 bases between them. The chain's CDR3 is CASRLLTSGTNNQPQHF. The CDR3 region has the DNA TGTGCCAGCAGGTTACTCACCTCGGGGACAAACAATCAGCCCCAGCATTTT.

The rearrangement uses TRBV15 and TRBJ1-5, with D unclear. The CDR3 has 14 amino acids. Germline V CDR1 and CDR2: LNHNV, YYDKDF (reference sequence). V dropped 0 bases and J dropped 9 bases, with 12 bases sitting between them. The DNA for the CDR3 is TGTGCCACCAGCAGAGATGGGAGACAAATGCCCCAGCATTTT. Translated: CATSRDGRQMPQHF.

DNA of the CDR3: TGTGCCAGCAGTAGGGGCTTCTATGGCTACACCTTC. Its translation is CASSRGFYGYTF. The chain links TRBV6-5 to TRBJ1-2, with D tentatively TRBD1 (5 bases). Germline V gene lookup returns CDR1 MNHEY and CDR2 SVGAGI. V was pared by 5 bases and J by 4 bases, with 8 bases between. The CDR3 sequence is 12 residues long.

The chain is built from TRBV6-1 and TRBJ2-7; D is possibly TRBD1 (5 bases). The CDR3 is 15 amino acids. V was shortened by 1 base and J by 9 bases, with 19 bases between the two germline ends. The germline V gene has CDR1 MNHNS and CDR2 SASEGT. The CDR3 region has the DNA TGTGCCAGCAGTGAAGTGCCAGGGAAGGAATTTCGGCAGTACTTC. It codes for CASSEVPGKEFRQYF.

V gene TRBV5-1 combines with J gene TRBJ1-4; 7 bases map to TRBD1. V shed 4 bases and J 4 bases; nucleotides not matched to a gene: 7. CDR1 is SGHRS and CDR2 is YFSETQ in the germline V gene. The CDR3 is 15 residues long. CDR3 region: CASSGRDSLNEKLFF. Written as DNA, the CDR3 is TGCGCCAGCAGCGGCCGGGACAGTCTTAATGAAAAACTGTTTTTT. Combining the CDR3 with reference TRBV5-1 and TRBJ1-4 gives the whole variable domain KAGVTQTPRYLIKTRGQQVTLSCSPISGHRSVSWYQQTPGQGLQFLFEYFSETQRNKGNFPGRFSGRQFSNSRSEMNVSTLELGDSALYLCASSGRDSLNEKLFFGSGTQLSVL.